The clone carrying this T cell receptor beta chain was seen more than once but under ten times. This sample stems from a study of blood T cell repertoires in COVID-19. TCRdb's copy holds only in-frame clones and misses some; the assay was immunoSEQ multiplex PCR. Among around 200,000 clones listed, 83% were seen once. The CDR3 is 13 amino acids. Germline values: CDR1 SGHAT, CDR2 FQDESV (reference sequence). Between the trimmed V and J ends, which lost 3 bases and 3 bases, there was a span of 5 bases. The chain combines TRBV11-1 with TRBJ2-2, with D unclear. The TCR was taken from a young woman with COVID-19, enrolled during active disease. The sequenced sample consisted of peripheral blood. This CDR3 reads CASSFRDTGELFF. The CDR3 nucleotides are TGTGCCAGCAGCTTTCGAGACACCGGGGAGCTGTTTTTT.